What follows describes a single T cell receptor (beta chain). Per the germline V gene, CDR1 is SGHRS and CDR2 is YFSETQ. CDR3 length: 14 residues. V was trimmed by 1 base and J by 5 bases, leaving 12 bases between them. This entry comes from a study of T cell changes during pregnancy in multiple sclerosis. Assay used: immunoSEQ multiplex PCR; TCRdb lists only in-frame clones, some missing. The sample holds some 77,000 clones; just over 90% are singletons and the top ten take less than 2.5%. The gene calls are TRBV5-1 and TRBJ1-1; tentative D call: TRBD1 (6 bases). The TCR was taken from a female donor in good health, enrolled as a control in a pregnancy study. Here the sequenced sample was peripheral blood, taken in the second trimester of pregnancy. In nucleotides, the CDR3 is TGCGCCAGCAGCTTGACAGGGTCTGGAACTGAAGCTTTCTTT. It yields the protein CASSLTGSGTEAFF. The full variable domain, rest sourced from reference TRBV5-1 and TRBJ1-1, is KAGVTQTPRYLIKTRGQQVTLSCSPISGHRSVSWYQQTPGQGLQFLFEYFSETQRNKGNFPGRFSGRQFSNSRSEMNVSTLELGDSALYLCASSLTGSGTEAFFGQGTRLTVV.